This T cell receptor (beta chain) was captured in a study of CD8+ T cells in alopecia areata. Study information: Administration of oral tofacitinib to treated patients was at 5 to 10 mg twice daily.

Germline V CDR1 and CDR2: SEHNR, FQNEAQ (reference sequence). This CDR3 has 16 amino acids. The V gene end was trimmed by 5 bases and the J gene end by 1 base; junction bases not matched to a gene: 10. General study results and limits: Tofacitinib significantly brought down scalp clonality and expanded CD8+ clones among top 100. Amid tofacitinib therapy, many expanded lesional clones stayed present in scalp and blood. Normal scalp had lower clonality than lesional scalp, with alopecia totalis/universalis lesions showing this most strongly.

In the case of this clone: What it binds is unknown.

Indicated treatment: oral pan-JAK inhibitor, 5-10 mg twice daily. Isolated RNA was reverse transcribed into cDNA used as the sequencing template. Sequenced by immunoSEQ multiplex PCR; TCRdb stores in-frame clones only, minus some. The data contain 100,000 to 140,000 clones, less than 90% of them singletons. This chain links TRBV7-9 with TRBJ2-7, with 8 nucleotides matching TRBD1. The TCR originated in a human donor with alopecia areata. Material: CD8+ T cells sorted from blood, obtained at week 24, from a patient treated with tofacitinib. The CDR3 nucleotides read TGTGCCAGCAGCCCTCCCCCCGGGACAGGTTCCTACGAGCAGTACTTC. Translated: CASSPPPGTGSYEQYF.